This T cell receptor (beta chain) was profiled in a study of blood T cell repertoires in COVID-19. Background on the study: Acute and convalescent COVID-19 samples came from the United States, Italy and Spain.

Cohort assignment relied on participant-reported clinical history. Trimming left V 2 bases short and J 6 bases short, with 9 bases between. This CDR3 has 13 residues. Per the germline V gene, CDR1 is SEHNR and CDR2 is FQNEAQ (reference sequence). Sequencing used immunoSEQ multiplex PCR; TCRdb keeps in-frame clones, though not all of them. The data contain more than 250,000 clones, about 90% of them seen just once; the ten biggest clones take up 5.3%. The chain couples TRBV7-9 to TRBJ2-3, with a weak D call TRBD2 (5 bases). The receptor comes from a woman in her 30s who had recovered from COVID-19. Sequences were obtained from PBMCs or T cells enriched from blood (not recorded which). The CDR3: CASSLYEGDTQYF. CDR3 bases: TGTGCCAGCAGCTTATACGAGGGCGATACGCAGTATTTT.